A selection of T cell receptor beta chains follows, all from one sample in a study of blood T cell repertoires in COVID-19. Using immunoSEQ multiplex PCR, the repertoire was profiled, and TCRdb retains in-frame clones only, with some absent. The sample shows 67,000 or so clones, over 65% of them seen only once. Sequencing input: peripheral blood. The receptors come from an older woman with acute or convalescent COVID-19. Each CDR3 is given without its conserved first and last residue.

cdr3_length: 11
j_call: TRBJ1-4
v_call: TRBV4-2
cdr3_aa: ASSQEAVGKLF

cdr3_length: 9
j_call: TRBJ1-1
v_call: TRBV20-1
cdr3_aa: SVSGNGEAF

cdr3_length: 13
j_call: TRBJ2-1
v_call: TRBV30
cdr3_aa: AWSRTGRVYNEQF

cdr3_length: 12
j_call: TRBJ2-1
v_call: TRBV3-1/TRBV3-2
cdr3_aa: ASAATSGSNEQF

cdr3_length: 12
j_call: TRBJ1-2
v_call: TRBV6-2/TRBV6-3
cdr3_aa: ASSSGQGNDGYT

cdr3_length: 13
j_call: TRBJ2-2
v_call: TRBV30
cdr3_aa: AWSGSGRGTGELF

cdr3_length: 10
j_call: TRBJ2-7
v_call: TRBV11-2
cdr3_aa: ASSLIGGEQY

cdr3_length: 15
j_call: TRBJ1-5
v_call: TRBV27
cdr3_aa: ASSASFDRYSNQPQH

cdr3_length: 16
j_call: TRBJ2-2
v_call: TRBV10-1
cdr3_aa: ASSDEGLVEENTGELF

cdr3_length: 9
j_call: TRBJ1-2
v_call: TRBV2
cdr3_aa: ASSEAGLRS

cdr3_length: 10
j_call: TRBJ2-1
v_call: TRBV28
cdr3_aa: ATLGGDNEQF

cdr3_length: 12
j_call: TRBJ2-3
v_call: TRBV2
cdr3_aa: ASNPSGYTDTQY

cdr3_length: 14
j_call: TRBJ1-5
v_call: TRBV7-6
cdr3_aa: ASSLAGGPSNQPQH

cdr3_length: 11
j_call: TRBJ2-7
v_call: TRBV30
cdr3_aa: AWSTRLSGEQY

cdr3_length: 8
j_call: TRBJ2-7
v_call: TRBV4-1
cdr3_aa: ASIGPEQY

cdr3_length: 14
j_call: TRBJ1-5
v_call: TRBV19
cdr3_aa: ASSILQGIGNQPQH

cdr3_length: 11
j_call: TRBJ2-7
v_call: TRBV19
cdr3_aa: ASQGGLSYEQY

cdr3_length: 14
j_call: TRBJ2-1
v_call: TRBV7-6
cdr3_aa: ASSSTAGGSYNEQF

cdr3_length: 11
j_call: TRBJ2-3
v_call: TRBV30
cdr3_aa: AWKVPGGDTQY

cdr3_length: 10
j_call: TRBJ1-1
v_call: TRBV30
cdr3_aa: AWSRTGREAF

cdr3_length: 13
j_call: TRBJ2-2
v_call: TRBV7-6
cdr3_aa: ASSLGQEVTGELF

cdr3_length: 13
j_call: TRBJ2-1
v_call: TRBV5-6
cdr3_aa: ASSLYGTTYNEQF

cdr3_length: 12
j_call: TRBJ2-7
v_call: TRBV4-3
cdr3_aa: ASSQDWGPYEQY